The entry below gives a single T cell receptor beta chain sequence along with its context. The data were taken from a study of blood T cell repertoires in COVID-19. Generated by immunoSEQ multiplex PCR, the TCRdb table keeps only in-frame clones and is missing some. The data show 72,000 or so clones, with more than 80% seen just once and 30% to 40% held by the top ten. CDR1 and CDR2 (germline): MGHRA, YSYEKL. V shed 0 bases and J shed 0 bases, with 7 bases lying between them. This CDR3 is 15 amino acids long. The sequenced sample consisted of peripheral blood. The clonotype originates from a woman aged 80 or older with active or convalescent COVID-19. The J gene is TRBJ2-3, the V gene TRBV4-1; maybe TRBD2 (5 bases). In nucleotides, the CDR3 is TGCGCCAGCAGCCAAGAGGGGAGAAGCACAGATACGCAGTATTTT. It encodes CASSQEGRSTDTQYF.